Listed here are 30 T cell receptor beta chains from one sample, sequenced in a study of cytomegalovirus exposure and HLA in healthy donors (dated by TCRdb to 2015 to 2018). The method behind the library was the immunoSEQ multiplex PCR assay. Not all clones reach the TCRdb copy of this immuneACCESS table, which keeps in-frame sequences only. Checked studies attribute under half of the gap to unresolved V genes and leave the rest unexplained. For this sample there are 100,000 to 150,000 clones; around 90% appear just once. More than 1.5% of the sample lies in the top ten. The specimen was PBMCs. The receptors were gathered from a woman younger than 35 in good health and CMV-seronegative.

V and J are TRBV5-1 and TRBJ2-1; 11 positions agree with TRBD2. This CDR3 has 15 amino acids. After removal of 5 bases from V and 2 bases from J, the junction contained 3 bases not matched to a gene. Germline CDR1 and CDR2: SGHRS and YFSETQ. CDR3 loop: CASSLAGGAYNEQFF. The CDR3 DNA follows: TGCGCCAGCAGTTTAGCGGGAGGGGCCTACAATGAGCAGTTCTTC.

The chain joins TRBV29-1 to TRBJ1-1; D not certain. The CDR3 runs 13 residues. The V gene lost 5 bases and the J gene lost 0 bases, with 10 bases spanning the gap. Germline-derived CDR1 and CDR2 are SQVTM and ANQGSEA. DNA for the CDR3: TGCAGCGTTCAGGTGTCGGTGAACACTGAAGCTTTCTTT. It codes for CSVQVSVNTEAFF.

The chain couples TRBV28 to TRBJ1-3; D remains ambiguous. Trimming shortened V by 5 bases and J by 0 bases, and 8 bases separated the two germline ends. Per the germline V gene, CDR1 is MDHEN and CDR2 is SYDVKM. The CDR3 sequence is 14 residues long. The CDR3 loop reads CASSERFSGNTIYF. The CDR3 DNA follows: TGTGCCAGCAGTGAACGGTTCTCTGGAAACACCATATATTTT.

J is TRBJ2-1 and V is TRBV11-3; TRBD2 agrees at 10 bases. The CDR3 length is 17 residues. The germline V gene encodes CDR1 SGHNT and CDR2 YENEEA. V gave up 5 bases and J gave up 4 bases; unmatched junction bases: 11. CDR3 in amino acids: CASSHSPGTSAYNEQFF. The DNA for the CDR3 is TGTGCCAGCAGCCACTCCCCCGGGACTAGCGCTTACAATGAGCAGTTCTTC. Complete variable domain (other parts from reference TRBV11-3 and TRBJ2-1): EAGVVQSPRYKIIEKKQPVAFWCNPISGHNTLYWYLQNLGQGPELLIRYENEEAVDDSQLPKDRFSAERLKGVDSTLKIQPAELGDSAVYLCASSHSPGTSAYNEQFFGPGTRLTVL.

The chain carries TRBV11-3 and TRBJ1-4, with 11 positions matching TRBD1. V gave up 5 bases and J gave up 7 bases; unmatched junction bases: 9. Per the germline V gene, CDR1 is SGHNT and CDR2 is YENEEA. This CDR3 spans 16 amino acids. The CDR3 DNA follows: TGTGCCAGCAGCCGACGGGAAGGGACAGGGGGTGAAAAACTGTTTTTT. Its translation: CASSRREGTGGEKLFF.

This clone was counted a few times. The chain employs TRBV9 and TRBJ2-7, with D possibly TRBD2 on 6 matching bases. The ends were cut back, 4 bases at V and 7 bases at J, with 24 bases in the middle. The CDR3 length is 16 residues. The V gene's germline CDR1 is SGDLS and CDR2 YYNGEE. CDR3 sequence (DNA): TGTGCCAGCAGCCCACGTGGTAGCGGACCCAAAAGGGAGCAGTACTTC. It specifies CASSPRGSGPKREQYF.

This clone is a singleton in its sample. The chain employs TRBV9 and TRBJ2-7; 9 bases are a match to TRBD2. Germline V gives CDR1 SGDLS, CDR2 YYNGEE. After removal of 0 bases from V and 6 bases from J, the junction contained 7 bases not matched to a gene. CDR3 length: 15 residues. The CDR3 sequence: CASSVDSSGMGEQYF. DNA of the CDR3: TGTGCCAGCAGCGTAGATTCTAGCGGGATGGGCGAGCAGTACTTC. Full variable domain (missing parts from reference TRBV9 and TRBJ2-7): DSGVTQTPKHLITATGQRVTLRCSPRSGDLSVYWYQQSLDQGLQFLIQYYNGEERAKGNILERFSAQQFPDLHSELNLSSLELGDSALYFCASSVDSSGMGEQYFGPGTRLTVT.

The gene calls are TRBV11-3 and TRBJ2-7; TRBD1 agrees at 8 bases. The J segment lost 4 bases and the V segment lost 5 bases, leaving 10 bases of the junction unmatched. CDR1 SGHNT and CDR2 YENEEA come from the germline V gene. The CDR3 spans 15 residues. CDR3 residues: CASSRASGTGYEQYF. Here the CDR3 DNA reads TGTGCCAGCAGCCGGGCGTCTGGGACAGGTTACGAGCAGTACTTC.

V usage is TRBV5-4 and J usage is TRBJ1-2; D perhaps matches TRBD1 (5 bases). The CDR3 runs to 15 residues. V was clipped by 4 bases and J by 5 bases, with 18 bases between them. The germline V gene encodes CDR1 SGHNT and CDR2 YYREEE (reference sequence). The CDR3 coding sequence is TGTGCCAGCAGCCTGGGGACGGGGGTAATGTATGGCTACACCTTC. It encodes CASSLGTGVMYGYTF.

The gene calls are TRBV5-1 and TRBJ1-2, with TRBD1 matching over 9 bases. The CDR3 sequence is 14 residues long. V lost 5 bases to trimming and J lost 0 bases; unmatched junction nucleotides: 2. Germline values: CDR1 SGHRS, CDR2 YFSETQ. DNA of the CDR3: TGCGCCAGCAGGACAGGGGGATCTAACTATGGCTACACCTTC. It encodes CASRTGGSNYGYTF.

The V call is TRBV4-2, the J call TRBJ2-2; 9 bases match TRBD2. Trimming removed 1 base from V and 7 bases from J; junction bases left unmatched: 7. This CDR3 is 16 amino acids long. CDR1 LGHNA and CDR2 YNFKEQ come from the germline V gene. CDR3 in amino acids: CASSQGGRAVNGELFF. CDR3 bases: TGTGCCAGCAGCCAAGGCGGGAGGGCCGTTAACGGGGAGCTGTTTTTT.

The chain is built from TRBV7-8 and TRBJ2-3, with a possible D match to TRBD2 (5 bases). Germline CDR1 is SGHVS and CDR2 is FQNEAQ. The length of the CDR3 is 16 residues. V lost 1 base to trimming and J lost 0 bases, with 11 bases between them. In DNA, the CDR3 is TGTGCCAGCAGCTTAGGCGGGTGGATTAGCACAGATACGCAGTATTTT. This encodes CASSLGGWISTDTQYF.

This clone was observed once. The CDR3 protein is CASRVHGQGWVPDTQYF. Here the CDR3 DNA reads TGTGCCAGCAGGGTCCACGGACAGGGGTGGGTCCCAGATACGCAGTATTTT. This rearrangement joins TRBV21-1 to TRBJ2-3; the D call of TRBD1 is as the table states it, not checked on the DNA. TRBV21-1 is designated a pseudogene. CDR3 length: 17 residues.

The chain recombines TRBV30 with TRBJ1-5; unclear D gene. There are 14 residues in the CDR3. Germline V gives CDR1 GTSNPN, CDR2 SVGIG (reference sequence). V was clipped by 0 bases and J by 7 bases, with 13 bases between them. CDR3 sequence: CAWSVLSAAQPQHF. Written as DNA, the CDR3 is TGTGCCTGGAGTGTACTGTCAGCGGCCCAGCCCCAGCATTTT.

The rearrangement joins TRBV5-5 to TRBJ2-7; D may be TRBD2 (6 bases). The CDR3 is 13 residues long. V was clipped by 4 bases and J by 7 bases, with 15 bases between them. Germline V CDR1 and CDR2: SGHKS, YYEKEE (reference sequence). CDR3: CASSLWGVREQYF. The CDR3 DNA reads TGTGCCAGCAGCCTTTGGGGGGTTAGGGAGCAGTACTTC.

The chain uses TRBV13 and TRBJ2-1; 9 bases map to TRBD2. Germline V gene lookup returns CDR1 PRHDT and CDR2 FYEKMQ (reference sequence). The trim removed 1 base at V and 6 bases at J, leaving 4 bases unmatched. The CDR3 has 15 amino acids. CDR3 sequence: CASSLASGVLNEQFF. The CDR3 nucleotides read TGTGCCAGCAGCTTAGCTAGCGGGGTACTCAATGAGCAGTTCTTC.

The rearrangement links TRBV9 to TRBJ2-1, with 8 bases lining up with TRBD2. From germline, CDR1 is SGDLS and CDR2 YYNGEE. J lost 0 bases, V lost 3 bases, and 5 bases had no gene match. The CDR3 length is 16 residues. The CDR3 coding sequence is TGTGCCAGCAGCGCGTTAGCGGGATTCTCCTACAATGAGCAGTTCTTC. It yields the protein CASSALAGFSYNEQFF.

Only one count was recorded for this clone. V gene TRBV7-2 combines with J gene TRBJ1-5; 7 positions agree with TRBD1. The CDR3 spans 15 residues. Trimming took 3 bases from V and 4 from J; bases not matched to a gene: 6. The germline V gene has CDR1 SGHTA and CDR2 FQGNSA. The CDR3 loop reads CASSLLRGRNQPQHF. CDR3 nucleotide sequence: TGTGCCAGCAGCTTGCTCAGGGGGAGGAATCAGCCCCAGCATTTT.

CDR3 sequence (DNA): TGTGCCAGCAGCCAAGGTTCCCAGGGGAATGAAAAACTGTTTTTT. Residues: CASSQGSQGNEKLFF. The chain employs TRBV4-2 and TRBJ1-4; tentative D call: TRBD1 (6 bases). The CDR3 spans 15 residues. Trimming took off 1 base at V and 5 bases at J, with 11 bases between the two ends. Germline V gene data show CDR1 as LGHNA and CDR2 as YNFKEQ.

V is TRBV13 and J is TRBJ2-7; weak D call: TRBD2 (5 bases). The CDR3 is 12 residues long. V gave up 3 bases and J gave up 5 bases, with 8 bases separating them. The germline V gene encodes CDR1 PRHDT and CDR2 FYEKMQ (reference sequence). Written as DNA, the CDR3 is TGTGCCAGCAGCTTTGAGGGAGACGAGCAGTACTTC. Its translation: CASSFEGDEQYF.

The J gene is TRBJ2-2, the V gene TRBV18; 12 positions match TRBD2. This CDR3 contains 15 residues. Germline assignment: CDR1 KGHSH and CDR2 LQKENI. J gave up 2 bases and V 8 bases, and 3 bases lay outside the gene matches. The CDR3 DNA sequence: TGTGCCAGCGGACTAGCGGGACTTAACACCGGGGAGCTGTTTTTT. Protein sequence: CASGLAGLNTGELFF.

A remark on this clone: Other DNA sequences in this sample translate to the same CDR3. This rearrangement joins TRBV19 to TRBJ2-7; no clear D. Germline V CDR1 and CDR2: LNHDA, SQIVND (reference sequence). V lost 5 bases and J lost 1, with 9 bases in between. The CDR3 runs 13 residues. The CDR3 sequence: CASSRGLSYEQYF. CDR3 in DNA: TGTGCCAGTAGTCGCGGTTTGTCCTACGAGCAGTACTTC.

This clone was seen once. The CDR3 region is CASSTPSTGQYGNTIYF. In nucleotides, the CDR3 is TGTGCCAGCAGCACCCCATCAACAGGGCAATATGGAAACACCATATATTTT. The chain couples TRBV5-4 to TRBJ1-3; possibly TRBD1 for D (6 bases). This CDR3 region has 17 residues. The V gene's germline CDR1 is SGHNT and CDR2 YYREEE (reference sequence). Trimming removed 4 bases at V and 3 bases at J, with 20 bases between.

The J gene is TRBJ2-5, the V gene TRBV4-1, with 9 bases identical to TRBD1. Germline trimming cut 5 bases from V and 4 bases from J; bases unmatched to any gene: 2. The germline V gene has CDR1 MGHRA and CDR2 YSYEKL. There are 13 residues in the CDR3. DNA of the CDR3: TGCGCCAGCAGCTTGACAGGGGGAGAGACCCAGTACTTC. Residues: CASSLTGGETQYF.

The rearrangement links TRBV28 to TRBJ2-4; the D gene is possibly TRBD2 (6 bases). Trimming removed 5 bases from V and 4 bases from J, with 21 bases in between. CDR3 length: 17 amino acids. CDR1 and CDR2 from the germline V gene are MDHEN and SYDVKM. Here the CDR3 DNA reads TGTGCCAGCAGTAAAGGCGGGGTCTTATCAAAGAAAAACATTCAGTACTTC. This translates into CASSKGGVLSKKNIQYF.

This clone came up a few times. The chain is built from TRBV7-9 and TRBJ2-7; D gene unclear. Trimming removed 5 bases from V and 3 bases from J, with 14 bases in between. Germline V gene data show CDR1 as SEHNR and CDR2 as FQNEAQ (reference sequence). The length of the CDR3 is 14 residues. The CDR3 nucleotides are TGTGCCAGCAGCCCGAACGATAGACTCTACGAGCAGTACTTC. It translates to CASSPNDRLYEQYF.

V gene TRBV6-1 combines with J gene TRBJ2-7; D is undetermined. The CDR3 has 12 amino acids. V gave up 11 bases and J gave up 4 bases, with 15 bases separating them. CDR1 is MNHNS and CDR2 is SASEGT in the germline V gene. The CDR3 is CAGSTLRYEQYF. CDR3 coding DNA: TGTGCCGGAAGCACCCTGAGGTACGAGCAGTACTTC.

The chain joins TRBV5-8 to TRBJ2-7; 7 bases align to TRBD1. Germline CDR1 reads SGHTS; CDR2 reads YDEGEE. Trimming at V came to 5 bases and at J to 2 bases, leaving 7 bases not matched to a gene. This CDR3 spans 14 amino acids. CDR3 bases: TGTGCCAGCAGTTATTCCGGGACAGCCTACGAGCAGTACTTC. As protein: CASSYSGTAYEQYF.

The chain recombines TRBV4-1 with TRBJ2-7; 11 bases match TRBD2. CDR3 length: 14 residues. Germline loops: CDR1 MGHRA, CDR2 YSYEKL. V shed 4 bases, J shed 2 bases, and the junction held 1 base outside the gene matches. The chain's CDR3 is CASSRGLAAYEQYF. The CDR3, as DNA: TGCGCCAGCAGCCGGGGACTAGCGGCCTACGAGCAGTACTTC.

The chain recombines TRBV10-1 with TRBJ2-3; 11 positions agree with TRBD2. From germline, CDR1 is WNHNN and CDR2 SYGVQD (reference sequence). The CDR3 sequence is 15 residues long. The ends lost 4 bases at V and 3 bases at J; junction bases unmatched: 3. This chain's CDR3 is CASSASGRSTDTQYF. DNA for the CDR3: TGCGCCAGCAGTGCTAGCGGGAGGAGTACAGATACGCAGTATTTT.